This T cell receptor beta chain is from a study of shared clonotypes between healthy human individuals. Once extracted for a subset, genomic DNA was divided evenly among several immunoSEQ plates. Sequencing was performed with immunoSEQ multiplex PCR; in TCRdb, only in-frame clones are kept and a portion is missing. The sample lists fewer than 550,000 clones, almost 80% occurring once. This CDR3 has 15 amino acids. The germline V gene encodes CDR1 SSHAT and CDR2 FNYEAQ (reference sequence). Details on this clone: Its ends do not fully match the called genes, so a read error is possible.

This sequence joins TRBV7-7 and TRBJ2-3; TRBD2 matches 11 bases. The sample was PBMCs. The receptor was derived from a woman aged 40 to 50 in good health. Some clones in this sample may be carry-over from other donors' samples. The CDR3 region has the DNA TGTGCTAGCAGCCAACTAGCGGGAGGCACAGATACGCAGTATTTT. This encodes CASSQLAGGTDTQYF.